This passage covers 5 T cell receptor beta chains from one sample sequenced in a study of cytomegalovirus exposure and HLA in healthy donors. The PCR used 60 Vbeta and 13 Jbeta primers. Profiling relied on immunoSEQ multiplex PCR, and the TCRdb table lists in-frame clones only, not all of them. Counted here are about 200,000 clones, over 80% occurring once; the ten biggest clones make up roughly 6%. Material for sequencing was PBMCs. These receptors originate from a middle-aged man in good health and CMV-seropositive.

The chain recombines TRBV6-1 with TRBJ2-7; 10 bases align to TRBD1. The CDR3 runs to 14 residues. CDR1 is MNHNS and CDR2 is SASEGT in the germline V gene. V lost 6 bases to trimming and J lost 4 bases; unmatched junction nucleotides: 6. CDR3 residues: CASRIRDRGYEQYV. Here the CDR3 DNA reads TGTGCCAGCAGGATTAGGGACAGGGGATACGAGCAGTACGTC.

The V call is TRBV19, the J call TRBJ2-6, with TRBD1 as a possible D gene (5 bases). Germline CDR1 reads LNHDA; CDR2 reads SQIVND (reference sequence). V lost 4 bases, J lost 0 bases, and 10 bases lay in between. The CDR3 has 16 residues. This CDR3 reads CASSKGSNSGANVLTF. CDR3 coding DNA: TGTGCCAGTAGTAAGGGGTCCAACTCTGGGGCCAACGTCCTGACTTTC.

This sequence joins TRBV5-4 and TRBJ2-7, with TRBD2 matching over 8 bases. Germline CDR1 reads SGHNT; CDR2 reads YYREEE (reference sequence). Trimming at V came to 7 bases and at J to 3 bases, leaving 18 bases not matched to a gene. The CDR3 length is 17 residues. The CDR3 DNA is TGTGCCAGCTCCGTGTCCCGAGCGGGAGAAAGGGTCTACGAGCAGTACTTC. Its protein product is CASSVSRAGERVYEQYF.

The chain joins TRBV9 to TRBJ1-1; no definite D call. Trimming removed 0 bases at V and 4 bases at J, with 10 bases between. CDR1 and CDR2 (germline): SGDLS, YYNGEE. The length of the CDR3 is 14 residues. The DNA for the CDR3 is TGTGCCAGCAGCGTAGATATGGGAGGCACTGAAGCTTTCTTT. This translates into CASSVDMGGTEAFF.

The chain combines TRBV6-5 with TRBJ1-5; D is unclear. CDR3 length: 15 amino acids. CDR1 is MNHEY and CDR2 is SVGAGI in the germline V gene. Between the trimmed V and J ends, which lost 0 bases and 9 bases, there was a span of 15 bases. The CDR3 DNA follows: TGTGCCAGCAGTTACTCGAGGACCGAGGGTTGGCCCCAGCATTTT. It specifies CASSYSRTEGWPQHF.